These T cell receptor beta chains were read from a single sample in a study of T-cell reconstitution after alpha-beta-depleted transplantation in children. Via MiXCR, TCRdb re-called the PCR reads, giving one row per CDR3 protein. The data hold some 840,000 distinct CDR3 sequences, with approximately 15% observed a single time. The sequencing here drew on PBMCs, mostly from graft donor cells, taken 360 days after TCRalphabeta/CD19-depleted stem cell transplant. Every receptor here comes from a male patient under 18 who had a stem cell transplant for acute lymphoblastic leukemia, so the T cells may come from the graft donor. CDR3s include the opening cysteine and the closing phenylalanine or tryptophan. The D gene is left open where the match is weak. A clone size is listed for some rows: how often the clone was seen (once, few, many), or a class if it is expanded.

v_call	j_call	clone_size	d_call	cdr3_nt	cdr3_aa
TRBV6-5	TRBJ1-2	-	-	TGTGCCAGCAGTTACTCCTTCCACACCAGCATCTATGGCTACACCTTC	CASSYSFHTSIYGYTF
TRBV9	TRBJ2-2	few	-	TGTGCCAGCAGCTCCAGGGGTGGCGGGAGCCCAACCGGGGAGCTGTTTTTT	CASSSRGGGSPTGELFF
TRBV12-3/TRBV12-4	TRBJ2-4	many	-	TGTGCCAGCACGCGACCGGAATACCTAGCCAAAAACATTCAGTACTTC	CASTRPEYLAKNIQYF
TRBV5-1	TRBJ2-7	-	-	TGCGCCAGCAGCCGCAGATCCTATTACGAGCAGTACTTC	CASSRRSYYEQYF
TRBV7-6	TRBJ2-1	-	-	TGTGCCAGCAGCTCGTCGCAGGGTTATGAGCAGTTCTTC	CASSSSQGYEQFF
TRBV20-1	TRBJ1-5	-	-	TGCAGTGCTAACATAATAGGTCAGCCCCAGCATTTT	CSANIIGQPQHF
TRBV7-9	TRBJ2-5	many	-	TGTGCCAGCAGCCTTCCAACAGTTGAGGCCTTTCAAGAGACCCAGTACTTC	CASSLPTVEAFQETQYF
TRBV9	TRBJ2-7	few	TRBD2	TGTGCCAGCAGCGAGAACACAGCCACTAGCGGGAGTGGGTACGAGCAGTACTTC	CASSENTATSGSGYEQYF
TRBV3-1	TRBJ2-1	many	-	TGTGCCAGCAGCCAGGGACTTTTTGTGTACAATGAGCAGTTCTTC	CASSQGLFVYNEQFF
TRBV10-1	TRBJ2-1	many	-	TGCGCCAGCAGTGAGTCGGATCCGGAGGGCTCCTACAATGAGCAGTTCTTC	CASSESDPEGSYNEQFF
TRBV29-1	TRBJ2-3	many	-	TGCAGCGAGGAGCAGGTTACGCAGTATTTT	CSEEQVTQYF
TRBV7-7	TRBJ2-5	-	TRBD2	TGTGCCAGCAGCTCCCATGCGGGAGTGGGGACCCAGTACTTC	CASSSHAGVGTQYF
TRBV27	TRBJ2-2	-	-	TGTGCCAGCAGTTTAGGCCTACCTGCCACCGGGGAGCTGTTTTTT	CASSLGLPATGELFF
TRBV28	TRBJ2-7	many	-	TGTGCCAGCAAAACTTCCGGGACGGCCTACGAGCAGTACTTC	CASKTSGTAYEQYF
TRBV5-1	TRBJ2-3	-	-	TGCGCCAGCAGCTTCAGACTCGCCGGCAACACAGATACGCAGTATTTT	CASSFRLAGNTDTQYF